The 26 T cell receptor beta chains reported below all come from one sample, sequenced in a study of CD8 T cells in Susac syndrome. An amount of RNA that ranged from roughly 0.5 to 1 ug was reverse transcribed with random hexamers. TCRdb called the immunoSEQ multiplex PCR reads again in MiXCR, with one record for every CDR3 protein. The data show about 80,000 distinct CDR3 sequences, 91% seen once. Sequenced input: CD8+ T cells from PBMCs. The source of these receptors is a human donor with multiple sclerosis.

This rearrangement joins TRBV24-1 to TRBJ2-7, with a weak D call TRBD1 (7 bases). CDR1 KGHDR and CDR2 SFDVKD come from the germline V gene. V lost 4 bases and J 3 bases, leaving 15 bases between the germline ends. CDR3 size: 15 residues. CDR3 DNA: TGTGCCACCAGTGAACGGACAGGAGGGATCTACGAGCAGTACTTC. It encodes CATSERTGGIYEQYF.

V usage is TRBV5-6 and J usage is TRBJ1-6; no clear D. Per the germline V gene, CDR1 is SGHDT and CDR2 is YYEEEE. This CDR3 region has 17 residues. V lost 3 bases, J lost 5 bases, and 18 bases lay in between. The CDR3 loop is CASSWRADGLHNSPLHF. The CDR3, as DNA: TGTGCCAGCAGCTGGAGGGCTGACGGGCTCCATAATTCACCCCTCCACTTT.

V usage is TRBV20-1 and J usage is TRBJ1-3; 7 nucleotides align to TRBD1. The length of the CDR3 is 15 residues. The ends lost 6 bases at V and 3 bases at J; junction bases unmatched: 11. Germline loops: CDR1 DFQATT, CDR2 SNEGSKA (reference sequence). CDR3 coding DNA: TGCAGTGCCACTCCCGCCAGGGGGAATGGAAACACCATATATTTT. As protein: CSATPARGNGNTIYF.

The V call is TRBV11-1, the J call TRBJ2-5; TRBD1 is a possible D gene (6 bases). Looked up from germline, CDR1 is SGHAT and CDR2 is FQDESV (reference sequence). This CDR3 comprises 14 residues. V was cut by 5 bases and J by 0 bases, with 10 bases left in between. CDR3: CASSLDRNQETQYF. DNA for the CDR3: TGTGCCAGCAGCCTAGACAGGAACCAAGAGACCCAGTACTTC.

There are a few counts of this clonotype. This rearrangement joins TRBV30 to TRBJ2-7, with D hard to call. The germline CDR1 and CDR2 sequences are GTSNPN and SVGIG (reference sequence). V gave up 0 bases and J gave up 6 bases, with 9 bases separating them. The CDR3 consists of 12 residues. The CDR3, as DNA: TGTGCCTGGAGTGTTCCACTCCTCGAGCAGTACTTC. Protein sequence: CAWSVPLLEQYF.

V and J are TRBV25-1 and TRBJ2-3; D may correspond to TRBD1 or TRBD2 (6 bases each). Trimming took 3 bases from V and 1 from J, leaving 17 bases between them. The CDR3 length is 17 residues. CDR1 and CDR2 (germline): MGHDK, SYGVNS. The CDR3 nucleotides read TGTGCCAGCAGTGATAGTCTCCGGGGGCCCCGCACAGATACGCAGTATTTT. Residues: CASSDSLRGPRTDTQYF.

The chain is built from TRBV12-3 or TRBV12-4 and TRBJ1-1; D is unresolved. The CDR3 length is 13 residues. Trimming shortened V by 6 bases and J by 5 bases, and 13 bases separated the two germline ends. This chain's CDR3 is CASRTPRLTEAFF. CDR3 DNA: TGTGCCAGCAGGACTCCCAGACTAACTGAAGCTTTCTTT.

The chain carries TRBV2 and TRBJ2-7; 8 positions agree with TRBD2. J lost 4 bases, V lost 0 bases, and 8 bases had no gene match. Germline V gene lookup returns CDR1 SNHLY and CDR2 FYNNEI. The CDR3 consists of 16 residues. CDR3: CASSEAGIAGFYEQYF. As DNA, the CDR3 is TGTGCCAGCAGTGAAGCGGGAATAGCGGGGTTTTACGAGCAGTACTTC.

This clonotype was counted only a few times. The genes are TRBV27 and TRBJ2-7, with 10 bases lining up with TRBD2. The CDR3 extends over 16 amino acids. The ends lost 0 bases at V and 3 bases at J; junction bases unmatched: 5. Per the germline V gene, CDR1 is MNHEY and CDR2 is SMNVEV (reference sequence). CDR3: CASSLSIGLAVYEQYF. The CDR3 coding sequence is TGTGCCAGCAGTTTATCCATCGGACTAGCGGTCTACGAGCAGTACTTC.

The rearrangement links TRBV10-2 to TRBJ2-3; 12 bases are shared with TRBD2. Losses at the gene ends were 2 bases for V and 0 bases for J; bases not matched to a gene: 3. The CDR3 consists of 17 residues. Germline CDR1 reads WSHSY; CDR2 reads SAAADI. The CDR3 sequence: CASSETSGRSSTDTQYF. The CDR3 region has the DNA TGCGCCAGCAGTGAGACTAGCGGGAGGTCAAGCACAGATACGCAGTATTTT.

The chain links TRBV6-5 to TRBJ2-2, with unresolved D. Between the trimmed V and J ends, which lost 8 bases and 6 bases, there was a span of 13 bases. Germline CDR1 MNHEY, CDR2 SVGAGI. The CDR3 covers 13 residues. This CDR3 is CASGPQGSGELFF. As DNA, the CDR3 is TGTGCCAGCGGACCCCAAGGGTCCGGGGAGCTGTTTTTT.

Worth noting for this clonotype: Its ends do not fully match the called genes, so a read error is possible. The genes are TRBV12-3 or TRBV12-4 and TRBJ2-7, with 11 positions matching TRBD2. CDR3 length: 14 residues. The chain's CDR3 is CASSLAGGDYEQYF. The CDR3 DNA sequence: TGTGCCAGCAGTCTAGCGGGAGGCGACTACGAGCAGTACTTC.

The rearrangement uses TRBV7-3 and TRBJ2-5; D is unresolved. Germline CDR1 and CDR2: SGHTA and FQGTGA. The V end was cut by 2 bases, the J end by 1 base, with 11 bases between. There are 15 residues in the CDR3. The DNA of the CDR3 is TGTGCCAGCAGCTTAGCTGGCGGTCGCCAAGAGACCCAGTACTTC. This translates into CASSLAGGRQETQYF.

This clonotype occurred a few times. The chain recombines TRBV6-5 with TRBJ1-1; D is undetermined. The CDR3 has 13 amino acids. Germline CDR1 reads MNHEY; CDR2 reads SVGAGI. V lost 4 bases and J lost 0, with 6 bases in between. The CDR3 region is CASSLAMNTEAFF. CDR3 in DNA: TGTGCCAGCAGTTTGGCAATGAACACTGAAGCTTTCTTT.

The chain uses TRBV20-1 and TRBJ2-7; 8 nucleotides match TRBD1. Germline V gives CDR1 DFQATT, CDR2 SNEGSKA (reference sequence). This CDR3 spans 13 amino acids. V trimming: 4 bases; J trimming: 7 bases; junction bases outside the gene matches: 9. Here the CDR3 DNA reads TGCAGTGCTACAACAGGGGGGATGAGTGAGCAGTACTTC. Translated, it gives CSATTGGMSEQYF.

The rearrangement links TRBV20-1 to TRBJ2-5; D is possibly TRBD2 (5 bases). Germline V gene lookup returns CDR1 DFQATT and CDR2 SNEGSKA (reference sequence). Trimming cost V 3 bases and J 1 base, with 9 bases left between them. This CDR3 comprises 13 residues. The CDR3 DNA reads as TGCAGTGCTAGTCTCGGGGTCCAAGAGACCCAGTACTTC. Protein product: CSASLGVQETQYF.

V usage is TRBV12-3 or TRBV12-4 and J usage is TRBJ1-5, with D uncertain. Trimming removed 5 bases at V and 4 bases at J, with 9 bases between. This CDR3 spans 13 amino acids. The CDR3 loop reads CASSLTGNQPQHF. As DNA, the CDR3 is TGTGCCAGCAGTCTCACGGGAAATCAGCCCCAGCATTTT.

This clonotype appeared a single time. The chain is built from TRBV2 and TRBJ2-3; 9 nucleotides align to TRBD2. Germline CDR1 SNHLY, CDR2 FYNNEI. The CDR3 runs 17 residues. J lost 0 bases, V lost 9 bases, and 13 bases had no gene match. The CDR3 DNA is TGTGCCAGTGAACTAGCGGGCCGGACCACTAGCACAGATACGCAGTATTTT. Translated: CASELAGRTTSTDTQYF.

This clonotype was found a few times. The V call is TRBV27, the J call TRBJ2-1; 11 nucleotides match TRBD1. V was pared by 5 bases and J by 3 bases, with 3 bases of the junction left unmatched. In germline, CDR1 is MNHEY, CDR2 SMNVEV (reference sequence). This CDR3 comprises 15 residues. CDR3 loop: CASSDGTGGYNEQFF. DNA of the CDR3: TGTGCCAGCAGTGACGGGACAGGGGGCTACAATGAGCAGTTCTTC.

The rearrangement uses TRBV29-1 and TRBJ2-5; 7 nucleotides agree with TRBD1. The CDR3 runs 14 residues. After removal of 7 bases from V and 1 base from J, the junction contained 9 bases not matched to a gene. Germline CDR1 is SQVTM and CDR2 is ANQGSEA. The chain's CDR3 is CSGGTAMGQETQYF. The CDR3 bases are TGCAGCGGTGGGACAGCGATGGGCCAAGAGACCCAGTACTTC.

CDR3 sequence reads: CASSLREGGTDTQYF. CDR3 nucleotides: TGTGCCAGCAGCTTAAGGGAGGGTGGCACAGATACGCAGTATTTT. The chain links TRBV13 to TRBJ2-3, with 7 bases matching TRBD2. CDR3 length: 15 amino acids. V was pared by 2 bases and J by 1 base, with 3 bases of the junction left unmatched. Germline values: CDR1 PRHDT, CDR2 FYEKMQ (reference sequence).

This sequence joins TRBV7-2 and TRBJ2-7, with TRBD1 matching 7 bases. The CDR3 runs to 15 residues. CDR1 SGHTA and CDR2 FQGNSA come from the germline V gene. V dropped 3 bases and J dropped 3; count of bases not matched to a gene: 8. In DNA form, the CDR3 reads TGTGCCAGCAGCTTCCCGGACAGGATTTTCTACGAGCAGTACTTC. Translated, it gives CASSFPDRIFYEQYF.

The genes are TRBV2 and TRBJ2-2; D remains ambiguous. Germline CDR1 and CDR2: SNHLY and FYNNEI. Deletions cut 8 bases from V and 9 bases from J, with 10 bases between. CDR3 length: 11 residues. The chain's CDR3 is CASGERRELFF. In DNA, the CDR3 is TGTGCCAGCGGCGAACGTCGGGAGCTGTTTTTT. The full variable domain, with the rest looked up from reference TRBV2 and TRBJ2-2, is EPEVTQTPSHQVTQMGQEVILRCVPISNHLYFYWYRQILGQKVEFLVSFYNNEISEKSEIFDDQFSVERPDGSNFTLKIRSTKLEDSAMYFCASGERRELFFGEGSRLTVL.

This chain links TRBV13 with TRBJ2-7; D might be TRBD1 (6 bases). Trimming took 5 bases from V and 1 from J, leaving 12 bases between them. Germline V gene sequence: CDR1 PRHDT, CDR2 FYEKMQ (reference sequence). The CDR3 contains 14 residues. CDR3 nucleotide sequence: TGTGCCAGCAGCGAAACAGGGATTTCCTACGAGCAGTACTTC. As protein: CASSETGISYEQYF.

The CDR3 nucleotides read TGTGCCACGTTAGGAGACAGGGAGAACACCGGGGAGCTGTTTTTT. It yields the protein CATLGDRENTGELFF. The rearrangement links TRBV7-9 to TRBJ2-2, with TRBD1 identical over 7 bases. The germline V gene has CDR1 SEHNR and CDR2 FQNEAQ (reference sequence). J was trimmed by 1 base and V by 10 bases; bases with no gene match: 9. This CDR3 region has 15 residues.

The chain recombines TRBV12-3 or TRBV12-4 with TRBJ1-3; D is perhaps TRBD1 (6 bases). V was clipped by 5 bases and J by 3 bases, with 20 bases between them. CDR3 length: 17 amino acids. Written as DNA, the CDR3 is TGTGCCAGCAGTCCTCCCCGAGACAGGATAAATGGAAACACCATATATTTT. Its protein is CASSPPRDRINGNTIYF.